This TCR beta chain was retrieved from a study of blood T cell repertoires in COVID-19. In germline, CDR1 is SGHRS, CDR2 YFSETQ. V lost 0 bases and J 8 bases, leaving 14 bases between the germline ends. CDR3 size: 15 residues. Here immunoSEQ multiplex PCR was the method, and the copy in TCRdb shows in-frame clones only, minus some. Here the sample spans approximately 400,000 clones, about 88% being singletons. This clonotype was sampled from a woman under 30 who had recovered from COVID-19. Sequenced: PBMCs or T cells enriched from blood (not recorded which). V and J are TRBV5-1 and TRBJ1-4; perhaps TRBD1 as D (6 bases). Written as DNA, the CDR3 is TGCGCCAGCAGCTTGGAGGGGGGGCCGGGGGAAAAACTGTTTTTT. Residues: CASSLEGGPGEKLFF.